What follows are 24 T cell receptor beta chains derived from one specimen sequenced in a study of cytomegalovirus exposure and HLA in healthy donors (TCRdb year 2017). Library preparation employed the immunoSEQ multiplex PCR assay. Not all clones reach the TCRdb copy of this immuneACCESS table, which keeps in-frame sequences only. Checked studies attribute under half of the gap to unresolved V genes and leave the rest unexplained. The sample profile shows some 150,000 clones; about 94% of them were found once. 1.8% of the sample is in the top ten clones. The sequencing input was PBMCs. The receptors derive from a man aged 18 to 35 in good health and CMV-seropositive.

This clone occurred once. This sequence joins TRBV7-9 and TRBJ2-5; D is possibly TRBD1 (5 bases). The germline V and J ends were trimmed by 3 bases and 0 bases, with 8 bases remaining between them. Looked up from germline, CDR1 is SEHNR and CDR2 is FQNEAQ (reference sequence). The CDR3 totals 14 residues. CDR3 bases: TGTGCCAGCAGCTTCTCAGGGTACCAAGAGACCCAGTACTTC. Translating gives CASSFSGYQETQYF.

The chain uses TRBV2 and TRBJ2-3; D is undetermined. This CDR3 has 15 amino acids. Trimming removed 4 bases from V and 0 bases from J, with 11 bases in between. The germline V gene encodes CDR1 SNHLY and CDR2 FYNNEI. CDR3 bases: TGTGCCAGCAGTGGGCGAGGCAAAAGCACAGATACGCAGTATTTT. Translating it yields CASSGRGKSTDTQYF.

This clone showed up just once. This rearrangement joins TRBV19 to TRBJ1-1, with D possibly being TRBD1 (6 bases). CDR1 LNHDA and CDR2 SQIVND come from the germline V gene (reference sequence). The CDR3 length is 13 residues. The V gene lost 10 bases and the J gene lost 5 bases, with 17 bases spanning the gap. The CDR3 protein is CATQGKLWTEAFF. CDR3 coding DNA: TGTGCCACCCAGGGGAAGTTGTGGACTGAAGCTTTCTTT. Full variable domain (missing parts from reference TRBV19 and TRBJ1-1): DGGITQSPKYLFRKEGQNVTLSCEQNLNHDAMYWYRQDPGQGLRLIYYSQIVNDFQKGDIAEGYSVSREKKESFPLTVTSAQKNPTAFYLCATQGKLWTEAFFGQGTRLTVV.

The chain couples TRBV6-1 to TRBJ1-2; D remains unclear. The CDR3 is 15 amino acids. The V gene's germline CDR1 is MNHNS and CDR2 SASEGT. V was pared by 6 bases and J by 2 bases, with 16 bases between. In nucleotides, the CDR3 is TGTGCCAGCAGAGATAGCGTAGGAGGGAACTATGGCTACACCTTC. Its protein is CASRDSVGGNYGYTF.

The rearrangement joins TRBV28 to TRBJ2-3; 7 bases align to TRBD1. V trimming: 3 bases; J trimming: 2 bases; junction bases outside the gene matches: 8. This CDR3 has 16 residues. Per germline, CDR1 MDHEN and CDR2 SYDVKM. The DNA for the CDR3 is TGTGCCAGCAGTTTGCCTACAGGGGCCCCCACAGATACGCAGTATTTT. Translated: CASSLPTGAPTDTQYF.

This clone appeared a single time. This chain connects TRBV5-5 to TRBJ2-3; D ambiguous. The germline V and J ends were trimmed by 3 bases and 2 bases, with 10 bases remaining between them. The CDR3 runs to 14 residues. Germline loops: CDR1 SGHKS, CDR2 YYEKEE (reference sequence). The CDR3 DNA reads TGTGCCAGCAGCTCTGGGCAGTCCACAGATACGCAGTATTTT. Translation gives CASSSGQSTDTQYF.

The genes are TRBV5-6 and TRBJ2-7; TRBD1 might be the D (5 bases). V lost 2 bases to trimming and J lost 4 bases, with 10 bases between them. Germline V gene lookup returns CDR1 SGHDT and CDR2 YYEEEE. This CDR3 has 13 residues. The CDR3 region has the DNA TGTGCCAGCAGCTTTTTCAGGGCTTACGAGCAGTACTTC. Protein sequence: CASSFFRAYEQYF.

V usage is TRBV28 and J usage is TRBJ2-7; 7 nucleotides align to TRBD2. This CDR3 comprises 17 residues. Trimming cost V 2 bases and J 4 bases; bases outside gene matches: 14. Germline values: CDR1 MDHEN, CDR2 SYDVKM. The CDR3 loop is CASSLLGGGGRRYEQYF. In DNA, the CDR3 is TGTGCCAGCAGTTTACTGGGGGGGGGAGGTAGAAGATACGAGCAGTACTTC.

The chain combines TRBV9 with TRBJ2-3; 8 bases line up with TRBD2. CDR3 length equals 15 residues. V shed 0 bases, J shed 3 bases, and the junction held 3 bases outside the gene matches. Germline V gene lookup returns CDR1 SGDLS and CDR2 YYNGEE. In DNA form, the CDR3 reads TGTGCCAGCAGCGTAGCGGGAGGGCCTACAGATACGCAGTATTTT. Protein product: CASSVAGGPTDTQYF.

The V and J genes are TRBV5-1 and TRBJ2-5, with a possible D match to TRBD1 (5 bases). The CDR3 runs 14 residues. V lost 4 bases, J lost 5 bases, and 15 bases lay in between. The V gene's germline CDR1 is SGHRS and CDR2 YFSETQ. The CDR3 DNA follows: TGCGCCAGCAGCGGGGCCTTGGGCATTGAGACCCAGTACTTC. Translation: CASSGALGIETQYF.

Only one count was recorded for this clone. V is TRBV25-1 and J is TRBJ2-1, with D perhaps matching TRBD1 (7 bases). CDR3 size: 13 residues. Germline-derived CDR1 and CDR2 are MGHDK and SYGVNS. Trimming shortened V by 9 bases and J by 6 bases, and 15 bases separated the two germline ends. CDR3: CASGTGDFNEQFF. CDR3 bases: TGTGCCAGTGGCACAGGGGACTTCAATGAGCAGTTCTTC.

The chain links TRBV5-1 to TRBJ1-4; no firm D call. CDR1 is SGHRS and CDR2 is YFSETQ in the germline V gene. V lost 2 bases and J 5 bases, leaving 7 bases between the germline ends. The CDR3 runs 13 residues. This chain's CDR3 is CASSFARNEKLFF. As DNA, the CDR3 is TGCGCCAGCAGCTTTGCACGGAATGAAAAACTGTTTTTT. Based on the CDR3 plus reference TRBV5-1 and TRBJ1-4, the full variable domain is KAGVTQTPRYLIKTRGQQVTLSCSPISGHRSVSWYQQTPGQGLQFLFEYFSETQRNKGNFPGRFSGRQFSNSRSEMNVSTLELGDSALYLCASSFARNEKLFFGSGTQLSVL.

This clone was detected only a few times. CDR3 in DNA: TGTGCCAGCAGCTCCGGACTAGCGGGAGGCCAAGAGACCCAGTACTTC. Residues: CASSSGLAGGQETQYF. J is TRBJ2-5 and V is TRBV11-2, with 14 positions matching TRBD2. V shed 4 bases and J 1 base; nucleotides not matched to a gene: 2. The CDR3 spans 16 residues. Germline V gene sequence: CDR1 SGHAT, CDR2 FQNNGV.

This chain uses TRBV6-1 with TRBJ1-1; no definite D call. V was pared by 8 bases and J by 5 bases, with 15 bases between. The CDR3 consists of 13 residues. Germline loops: CDR1 MNHNS, CDR2 SASEGT. The CDR3 DNA is TGTGCCAGCCGCCTCTGGAGGCAGACTGAAGCTTTCTTT. This codes for CASRLWRQTEAFF.

This chain connects TRBV18 to TRBJ1-2; D gene ambiguous. The V end was cut by 2 bases, the J end by 4 bases, with 14 bases between. The CDR3 spans 15 residues. The germline CDR1 and CDR2 sequences are KGHSH and LQKENI. CDR3 sequence reads: CASSPFRGDGYGYTF. CDR3 coding DNA: TGTGCCAGCTCACCATTTCGGGGAGACGGCTATGGCTACACCTTC. Using reference TRBV18 and TRBJ1-2 for the parts outside the CDR3, the full variable domain is NAGVMQNPRHLVRRRGQEARLRCSPMKGHSHVYWYRQLPEEGLKFMVYLQKENIIDESGMPKERFSAEFPKEGPSILRIQQVVRGDSAAYFCASSPFRGDGYGYTFGSGTRLTVV.

This chain joins TRBV14 and TRBJ2-7; 8 positions agree with TRBD2. Germline CDR1 SGHDN, CDR2 FVKESK. Unmatched junction bases numbered 12, after V lost 0 bases and J lost 2 bases. The CDR3 has 18 amino acids. DNA for the CDR3: TGTGCCAGCAGCCAAGATCCGGTACTAGCGGAGCCAGCCTACGAGCAGTACTTC. It encodes CASSQDPVLAEPAYEQYF.

J is TRBJ2-7 and V is TRBV10-3, with 7 nucleotides matching TRBD2. J gave up 2 bases and V 0 bases, and 7 bases lay outside the gene matches. The germline gives CDR1 ENHRY, CDR2 SYGVKD. This CDR3 has 16 residues. CDR3 in amino acids: CAISESSWRGTYEQYF. CDR3 sequence (DNA): TGTGCCATCAGTGAGTCGAGTTGGCGGGGGACCTACGAGCAGTACTTC.

The chain has TRBV4-1 and TRBJ2-1; no definite D call. Trimming stripped 1 base from V and 3 bases from J, with 4 bases between. This CDR3 has 13 residues. Germline V lookup: CDR1 MGHRA, CDR2 YSYEKL. CDR3 residues: CASSQVVYNEQFF. CDR3 nucleotides: TGCGCCAGCAGCCAAGTCGTCTACAATGAGCAGTTCTTC.

This chain links TRBV7-2 with TRBJ2-1; D gene ambiguous. V gave up 1 base and J gave up 4 bases, with 11 bases separating them. The CDR3 totals 15 residues. The germline V gene encodes CDR1 SGHTA and CDR2 FQGNSA. The CDR3 sequence is CASSLGADGYNEQFF. CDR3 in DNA: TGTGCCAGCAGCTTAGGGGCCGATGGTTACAATGAGCAGTTCTTC.

This chain connects TRBV6-1 to TRBJ2-2, with 7 bases lining up with TRBD2. This CDR3 contains 20 residues. V dropped 0 bases and J dropped 4; count of bases not matched to a gene: 17. Germline assignment: CDR1 MNHNS and CDR2 SASEGT. CDR3 amino acids: CASSEARRGMGAYFTGELFF. The CDR3 DNA reads TGTGCCAGCAGTGAAGCACGGCGGGGGATGGGAGCCTACTTCACCGGGGAGCTGTTTTTT.

The genes are TRBV5-4 and TRBJ2-5; no reliable D call. CDR1 and CDR2 (germline): SGHNT, YYREEE (reference sequence). The CDR3 has 13 residues. Trimming pared 0 bases from V and 1 base from J, leaving 4 bases between. The CDR3 is CASSLDSQETQYF. The CDR3 bases are TGTGCCAGCAGCTTGGACAGCCAAGAGACCCAGTACTTC.

The CDR3 nucleotides are TGTGCCAGCAGCGATGCGGGAGAAGATACGCAGTATTTT. Translated, it gives CASSDAGEDTQYF. This chain links TRBV11-3 with TRBJ2-3; 7 bases agree with TRBD2. The CDR3 length is 13 residues. Germline V gives CDR1 SGHNT, CDR2 YENEEA. V lost 5 bases, J lost 5 bases, and 4 bases stayed unmatched. Full variable domain (outside the CDR3, taken from reference TRBV11-3 and TRBJ2-3): EAGVVQSPRYKIIEKKQPVAFWCNPISGHNTLYWYLQNLGQGPELLIRYENEEAVDDSQLPKDRFSAERLKGVDSTLKIQPAELGDSAVYLCASSDAGEDTQYFGPGTRLTVL.

The chain carries TRBV6-4 and TRBJ1-2, with TRBD1 identical over 7 bases. CDR1 MRHNA and CDR2 SNTAGT come from the germline V gene. The junction had 6 bases not matched to a gene; V was cut back by 6 bases and J by 8 bases. The CDR3 consists of 12 residues. The chain's CDR3 is CASRGDSFGYTF. The CDR3 nucleotides are TGTGCCAGCAGGGGGGACAGTTTCGGCTACACCTTC.

The gene calls are TRBV11-3 and TRBJ2-1, with D possibly being TRBD2 (5 bases). This CDR3 spans 14 amino acids. Germline values: CDR1 SGHNT, CDR2 YENEEA. The germline V and J ends were trimmed by 0 bases and 4 bases, with 7 bases remaining between them. The CDR3 nucleotides read TGTGCCAGCAGCTTAGAATCGGGGTACAATGAGCAGTTCTTC. Its translation is CASSLESGYNEQFF.